These 8 T cell receptor beta chains share one sample of origin, sequenced in a study of cytomegalovirus exposure and HLA in healthy donors. The primer mix had 60 Vbeta and 13 Jbeta primers. This table comes from immunoSEQ multiplex PCR, and its TCRdb copy is limited to in-frame clones, with some not included. The data show about 90,000 clones, under 85% seen once. The sequencing input was PBMCs. These receptors were collected from a man aged 30 to 45 in good health and CMV-seronegative.

The chain carries TRBV27 and TRBJ2-3; no reliable D call. Trimming took 0 bases from V and 6 from J, leaving 10 bases between them. The CDR3 covers 14 residues. CDR1 is MNHEY, CDR2 SMNVEV, per germline (reference sequence). The CDR3 DNA reads as TGTGCCAGCAGTTTATCCCAGGTTGTGGATACGCAGTATTTT. As protein: CASSLSQVVDTQYF.

The chain is built from TRBV5-1 and TRBJ2-1, with 10 nucleotides matching TRBD1. The junction had 6 bases not matched to a gene; V was cut back by 0 bases and J by 0 bases. Germline CDR1 reads SGHRS; CDR2 reads YFSETQ. The CDR3 is made up of 18 amino acids. The CDR3 loop reads CASSLATGGIGSYNEQFF. The CDR3 region has the DNA TGCGCCAGCAGCTTGGCGACAGGGGGCATAGGCTCCTACAATGAGCAGTTCTTC.

The V call is TRBV19, the J call TRBJ1-5; TRBD1 is a possible D gene (5 bases). V shed 7 bases and J shed 3 bases, with 10 bases lying between them. The CDR3 sequence is 13 residues long. CDR1 is LNHDA, CDR2 SQIVND, per germline (reference sequence). The CDR3 coding sequence is TGTGCCAGTATCGGGGGATTCAATCAGCCCCAGCATTTT. It encodes CASIGGFNQPQHF.

The chain carries TRBV14 and TRBJ2-7; the match to TRBD1 covers 9 bases. The CDR3 is 13 amino acids. Trimming cost V 4 bases and J 7 bases; bases outside gene matches: 5. Germline V gives CDR1 SGHDN, CDR2 FVKESK. CDR3 in amino acids: CASSRDRASEQYF. The CDR3 DNA reads as TGTGCCAGCAGCCGGGACAGGGCTAGTGAGCAGTACTTC.

This sequence joins TRBV5-6 and TRBJ2-7; 12 bases fit TRBD2. CDR3 length: 17 residues. Germline V lookup: CDR1 SGHDT, CDR2 YYEEEE. J was trimmed by 3 bases and V by 6 bases; bases with no gene match: 13. The CDR3 is CASTYTGLAGILYEQYF. CDR3 DNA sequence: TGTGCCAGCACCTATACCGGACTAGCGGGGATTCTCTACGAGCAGTACTTC.

This chain connects TRBV19 to TRBJ1-5; 8 nucleotides line up with TRBD1. The CDR3 contains 15 residues. The junction had 3 bases not matched to a gene; V was cut back by 2 bases and J by 3 bases. Germline CDR1 is LNHDA and CDR2 is SQIVND (reference sequence). The CDR3 nucleotides are TGTGCCAGTAGTATATCGGACAGGGACAATCAGCCCCAGCATTTT. Encoded protein: CASSISDRDNQPQHF.

The V call is TRBV2, the J call TRBJ2-2; D may be TRBD2 (5 bases). From germline, CDR1 is SNHLY and CDR2 FYNNEI. V gave up 3 bases and J gave up 0 bases, with 8 bases separating them. The CDR3 loop spans 15 amino acids. CDR3 DNA sequence: TGTGCCAGCAGTGAGGAACTAGCGAACACCGGGGAGCTGTTTTTT. Its translation is CASSEELANTGELFF.

The V gene is TRBV5-4, the J gene TRBJ2-3; TRBD1 matches 10 bases. Germline assignment: CDR1 SGHNT and CDR2 YYREEE (reference sequence). This CDR3 has 15 amino acids. The junction had 8 bases not matched to a gene; V was cut back by 5 bases and J by 5 bases. The CDR3 spells CASRNQTGGVDTQYF. CDR3 bases: TGTGCCAGCAGAAATCAGACAGGGGGCGTAGATACGCAGTATTTT.